One and the same sample provided the 31 T cell receptor beta chains below, sequenced in a study of cytomegalovirus exposure and HLA in healthy donors. PCR employed 60 Vbeta and 13 Jbeta primers. Some clones are missing from TCRdb's copy, which holds only in-frame ones; the method was immunoSEQ multiplex PCR. The table lists around 160,000 clones, around 77% of them singletons. The sequencing input was PBMCs. The receptors were gathered from a woman aged 40 to 50 in good health and CMV-seropositive.

The CDR3 loop reads CASSLASGDSTDTQYF. Written as DNA, the CDR3 is TGTGCCAGCAGCTTAGCCAGCGGGGATAGCACAGATACGCAGTATTTT. The genes are TRBV11-1 and TRBJ2-3; 7 positions agree with TRBD2. In germline, CDR1 is SGHAT, CDR2 FQDESV (reference sequence). CDR3 length equals 16 residues. V was clipped by 0 bases and J by 0 bases; unmatched bases: 3.

The rearrangement uses TRBV5-6 and TRBJ2-1; D is possibly TRBD2 (5 bases). Germline V gives CDR1 SGHDT, CDR2 YYEEEE. This CDR3 spans 16 amino acids. Between the trimmed V and J ends, which lost 4 bases and 0 bases, there was a span of 14 bases. CDR3 sequence reads: CASSARRSGSYNEQFF. CDR3 nucleotide sequence: TGTGCCAGCAGCGCCCGGAGGTCGGGCTCCTACAATGAGCAGTTCTTC.

The rearrangement links TRBV6-1 to TRBJ2-3; tentatively, D is TRBD1 (5 bases). Trimming pared 2 bases from V and 7 bases from J, leaving 19 bases between. Per germline, CDR1 MNHNS and CDR2 SASEGT. CDR3 length equals 16 residues. CDR3 sequence: CASSENGQGPWNTQYF. In DNA form, the CDR3 reads TGTGCCAGCAGTGAAAACGGACAAGGCCCATGGAATACGCAGTATTTT.

As to this clone: A read error may account for a junction end that differs from germline. The chain links TRBV7-9 to TRBJ2-7; 7 bases agree with TRBD1. In germline, CDR1 is SEHNR, CDR2 FQNEAQ (reference sequence). This CDR3 has 14 residues. The CDR3 loop is CSSSSGTVTYEQYF. The CDR3 nucleotides read TGTTCCAGCAGTTCCGGGACAGTCACCTACGAGCAGTACTTC.

V and J are TRBV10-3 and TRBJ1-1, with a possible D match to TRBD1 (6 bases). Germline loops: CDR1 ENHRY, CDR2 SYGVKD. The CDR3 runs 13 residues. V lost 11 bases and J lost 2, with 15 bases in between. The CDR3 DNA follows: TGTGCCTCCGGACGGACAGAAAACACTGAAGCTTTCTTT. Its translation is CASGRTENTEAFF.

The chain combines TRBV28 with TRBJ2-3, with 10 bases fitting TRBD2. There are 14 residues in the CDR3. The germline CDR1 and CDR2 sequences are MDHEN and SYDVKM. After removal of 8 bases from V and 3 bases from J, the junction contained 5 bases not matched to a gene. CDR3 coding DNA: TGTGCCAGCCAAGCGGGGGGGCCTACAGATACGCAGTATTTT. Protein: CASQAGGPTDTQYF.

The chain employs TRBV5-6 and TRBJ2-5; 8 nucleotides line up with TRBD1. The junction had 6 bases not matched to a gene; V was cut back by 0 bases and J by 5 bases. Germline assignment: CDR1 SGHDT and CDR2 YYEEEE. The CDR3 runs to 15 residues. The CDR3 sequence is CASSLEGRGLETQYF. In nucleotides, the CDR3 is TGTGCCAGCAGCTTGGAAGGCAGGGGGCTTGAGACCCAGTACTTC.

The chain carries TRBV6-5 and TRBJ2-2; no clear D gene. V was trimmed by 8 bases and J by 8 bases, leaving 15 bases between them. Germline CDR1 and CDR2: MNHEY and SVGAGI. This CDR3 spans 13 amino acids. Here the CDR3 reads CASERYGRGELFF. CDR3 DNA: TGTGCCAGCGAAAGGTACGGCAGGGGGGAGCTGTTTTTT.

A remark on this clone: The junction departs from germline at one end; a sequencing error may be responsible. The chain is built from TRBV7-9 and TRBJ1-2; no reliable D call. Germline CDR1 SEHNR, CDR2 FQNEAQ (reference sequence). CDR3 length: 13 residues. CDR3 in DNA: TGTTCCAGCAGCTTAGCACAGTACTATGGCTACACCTTC. It translates to CSSSLAQYYGYTF.

This clone was found a few times. This chain joins TRBV7-2 and TRBJ2-3, with 9 bases that match TRBD2. The V gene's germline CDR1 is SGHTA and CDR2 FQGNSA. V shed 5 bases and J 1 base; nucleotides not matched to a gene: 4. The CDR3 covers 15 residues. For the CDR3, the DNA is TGTGCCAGCAGCCTTGTAGCGGGGGGCACAGATACGCAGTATTTT. Amino acid sequence: CASSLVAGGTDTQYF. The full variable domain, rest sourced from reference TRBV7-2 and TRBJ2-3, is GAGVSQSPSNKVTEKGKDVELRCDPISGHTALYWYRQSLGQGLEFLIYFQGNSAPDKSGLPSDRFSAERTGGSVSTLTIQRTQQEDSAVYLCASSLVAGGTDTQYFGPGTRLTVL.

This rearrangement joins TRBV5-4 to TRBJ2-3; D may be TRBD1 (6 bases). The V end lost 4 bases, the J end lost 3 bases, and 9 bases lay between the germline ends. Germline values: CDR1 SGHNT, CDR2 YYREEE (reference sequence). CDR3 size: 13 residues. The CDR3 DNA sequence: TGTGCCAGCAGCACGGGACAAACAGATACGCAGTATTTT. Protein product: CASSTGQTDTQYF.

The chain is built from TRBV7-6 and TRBJ2-7; 7 bases align to TRBD1. The germline V gene encodes CDR1 SGHVS and CDR2 FNYEAQ. The CDR3 is made up of 16 amino acids. Trimming at V came to 3 bases and at J to 2 bases, leaving 10 bases not matched to a gene. Here the CDR3 DNA reads TGTGCCAGCAGCTTCCTCTCCGGGACAGTGGCCTACGAGCAGTACTTC. Translation: CASSFLSGTVAYEQYF.

This clone was seen only once. The rearrangement links TRBV6-1 to TRBJ2-1; 10 positions match TRBD2. The germline CDR1 and CDR2 sequences are MNHNS and SASEGT. The CDR3 has 15 amino acids. Trimming cost V 9 bases and J 7 bases; bases outside gene matches: 12. DNA for the CDR3: TGTGCCAGTTCTAGTAGCGGGGGGCCAGGGAATGAGCAGTTCTTC. It specifies CASSSSGGPGNEQFF.

The J gene is TRBJ1-2, the V gene TRBV19; 9 bases fit TRBD1. Losses at the gene ends were 6 bases for V and 5 bases for J; bases not matched to a gene: 13. This CDR3 region has 16 residues. Germline V gene lookup returns CDR1 LNHDA and CDR2 SQIVND (reference sequence). The CDR3 DNA sequence: TGTGCCAGTAGCCCGTCACAGGGGGCGCTCGGATATGGCTACACCTTC. Translated, it gives CASSPSQGALGYGYTF.

The chain combines TRBV6-4 with TRBJ1-6; maybe TRBD1 (5 bases). The germline gives CDR1 MRHNA, CDR2 SNTAGT. The CDR3 covers 13 residues. Trimming removed 4 bases at V and 7 bases at J, with 8 bases between. Here the CDR3 DNA reads TGTGCCAGCAGTGCGCAGGGAAATTCACCCCTCCACTTT. Its protein product is CASSAQGNSPLHF.

This rearrangement joins TRBV6-6 to TRBJ2-1, with D possibly matching TRBD1 (6 bases). Germline-derived CDR1 and CDR2 are MNHNY and SVGAGI (reference sequence). V lost 5 bases and J 8 bases, leaving 10 bases between the germline ends. CDR3 length: 12 residues. CDR3 DNA: TGTGCCAGCAGTAAGAAGGGGGATGAGCAGTTCTTC. Translation: CASSKKGDEQFF.

The gene calls are TRBV7-2 and TRBJ2-3, with a weak D call TRBD2 (5 bases). This CDR3 region has 17 residues. The germline V gene has CDR1 SGHTA and CDR2 FQGNSA. With 1 base removed from V and 2 bases from J, the gap between germline ends came to 16 bases. For the CDR3, the DNA is TGTGCCAGCAGCTTAGGAGTTGTTGCGGGCCCCACAGATACGCAGTATTTT. Translated, it gives CASSLGVVAGPTDTQYF.

This clone occurred a few times. The chain recombines TRBV18 with TRBJ2-3; 10 nucleotides match TRBD2. Germline CDR1 is KGHSH and CDR2 is LQKENI. The CDR3 runs to 15 residues. After removal of 5 bases from V and 8 bases from J, the junction contained 10 bases not matched to a gene. The CDR3 loop is CASSVASGGDSTQYF. The DNA of the CDR3 is TGTGCCAGCTCAGTTGCTAGCGGGGGTGACTCTACGCAGTATTTT. Variable domain in full (rest from reference TRBV18 and TRBJ2-3): NAGVMQNPRHLVRRRGQEARLRCSPMKGHSHVYWYRQLPEEGLKFMVYLQKENIIDESGMPKERFSAEFPKEGPSILRIQQVVRGDSAAYFCASSVASGGDSTQYFGPGTRLTVL.

The genes are TRBV6-5 and TRBJ2-7, with TRBD2 matching over 8 bases. Germline V CDR1 and CDR2: MNHEY, SVGAGI. The V gene end was trimmed by 5 bases and the J gene end by 5 bases; junction bases not matched to a gene: 8. CDR3 length: 14 amino acids. CDR3 nucleotide sequence: TGTGCCAGCAGTAACCTCGGGGGGGCCCACGAGCAGTACTTC. Translation gives CASSNLGGAHEQYF.

The genes are TRBV2 and TRBJ2-6; 10 nucleotides match TRBD2. With 5 bases clipped from V and 0 bases from J, the junction kept 4 bases outside the gene matches. The CDR3 length is 17 residues. The germline V gene encodes CDR1 SNHLY and CDR2 FYNNEI. CDR3 sequence: CASSYSGGTSGANVLTF. In DNA, the CDR3 is TGTGCCAGCAGTTATAGCGGGGGGACCTCTGGGGCCAACGTCCTGACTTTC. The variable domain in full, with the rest retrieved from reference TRBV2 and TRBJ2-6, is EPEVTQTPSHQVTQMGQEVILRCVPISNHLYFYWYRQILGQKVEFLVSFYNNEISEKSEIFDDQFSVERPDGSNFTLKIRSTKLEDSAMYFCASSYSGGTSGANVLTFGAGSRLTVL.

CDR3 sequence reads: CASSELTGTNTEAFF. CDR3 nucleotide sequence: TGTGCCAGCAGTGAGTTGACAGGGACGAACACTGAAGCTTTCTTT. V usage is TRBV2 and J usage is TRBJ1-1; 7 nucleotides align to TRBD1. Germline values: CDR1 SNHLY, CDR2 FYNNEI. CDR3 size: 15 residues. V was clipped by 3 bases and J by 1 base; unmatched bases: 5.

The rearrangement links TRBV6-1 to TRBJ1-1; 10 nucleotides agree with TRBD1. The V gene's germline CDR1 is MNHNS and CDR2 SASEGT. V lost 2 bases and J lost 6; bases outside the gene matches: 9. CDR3 length equals 16 residues. The CDR3 DNA reads as TGTGCCAGCAGTGAACGGGGGGACAGGGGTAAGGCTGAAGCTTTCTTT. Amino acid sequence: CASSERGDRGKAEAFF.

This clone was counted between two and nine times. The V call is TRBV1, the J call TRBJ2-2; the table names TRBD2, a call not compared with the DNA. TRBV1 is designated a pseudogene. The CDR3 runs 17 residues. The CDR3 reads CTSSLGPLAGVTGELFF. The CDR3 nucleotides read TGCACCAGCAGCCTGGGGCCACTAGCGGGGGTCACCGGGGAGCTGTTTTTT.

V and J are TRBV29-1 and TRBJ2-7; TRBD1 aligns across 12 bases. CDR1 is SQVTM, CDR2 ANQGSEA, per germline. Trimming took 8 bases from V and 5 from J; bases not matched to a gene: 4. This CDR3 has 12 residues. CDR3 nucleotides: TGCAGCTTTGGGACAGGGGGCCACGAGCAGTACTTC. Translating it yields CSFGTGGHEQYF.

The chain has TRBV5-1 and TRBJ2-5; D gene ambiguous. This CDR3 spans 13 amino acids. Trimming pared 7 bases from V and 2 bases from J, leaving 12 bases between. The germline gives CDR1 SGHRS, CDR2 YFSETQ. In DNA form, the CDR3 reads TGCGCCAGCCGGCAGGCGTTACAAGAGACCCAGTACTTC. Its translation: CASRQALQETQYF.

The chain uses TRBV6-1 and TRBJ1-1, with 9 bases lining up with TRBD1. V shed 4 bases, J shed 6 bases, and the junction held 3 bases outside the gene matches. Germline CDR1 MNHNS, CDR2 SASEGT. This CDR3 comprises 13 residues. CDR3 residues: CASSARQGAEAFF. The CDR3 bases are TGTGCCAGCAGTGCCAGACAGGGGGCTGAAGCTTTCTTT.

The genes are TRBV2 and TRBJ1-6; maybe TRBD1 (6 bases). Germline CDR1 reads SNHLY; CDR2 reads FYNNEI. V was trimmed by 1 base and J by 3 bases, leaving 13 bases between them. The CDR3 length is 17 residues. CDR3 nucleotide sequence: TGTGCCAGCAGTGAAGAGGGGGGGGCCAGCTATAATTCACCCCTCCACTTT. It specifies CASSEEGGASYNSPLHF.

This chain links TRBV5-4 with TRBJ2-6; D unresolved. The CDR3 totals 16 residues. Trimming took off 1 base at V and 1 base at J, with 9 bases between the two ends. Germline CDR1 and CDR2: SGHNT and YYREEE (reference sequence). The CDR3 DNA sequence: TGTGCCAGCAGCTTGTACCAGTGGTCTGGGGCCAACGTCCTGACTTTC. Translated: CASSLYQWSGANVLTF.

The chain joins TRBV25-1 to TRBJ1-4; 7 bases map to TRBD1. This CDR3 comprises 14 residues. V was pared by 6 bases and J by 5 bases, with 6 bases of the junction left unmatched. Looked up from germline, CDR1 is MGHDK and CDR2 is SYGVNS. The CDR3 DNA is TGTGCCAGCAGCCCGGGACAGTTAAATGAAAAACTGTTTTTT. Protein product: CASSPGQLNEKLFF.

The rearrangement links TRBV4-1 to TRBJ2-5, with 10 bases identical to TRBD2. From germline, CDR1 is MGHRA and CDR2 YSYEKL. The V segment lost 4 bases and the J segment 4 bases; nucleotides outside the gene matches: 0. There are 13 residues in the CDR3. This CDR3 is CASSRLAGETQYF. The CDR3 nucleotides read TGCGCCAGCAGCCGACTAGCGGGAGAGACCCAGTACTTC.

In regard to this clone: This CDR3 is also generated by other DNA sequences in the sample. The V and J genes are TRBV6-1 and TRBJ2-2, with 14 bases matching TRBD2. Germline assignment: CDR1 MNHNS and CDR2 SASEGT. With V trimmed by 6 bases and J by 4 bases, 1 base remained unmatched. The CDR3 is 15 residues long. The CDR3 DNA reads as TGTGCCAGCAGGGGACTAGCGGGGGCCACCGGGGAGCTGTTTTTT. Its protein is CASRGLAGATGELFF.